These 14 T cell receptor beta chains were sequenced from one sample in a study of OX40 agonist ivuxolimab in advanced cancers. Assay: immunoSEQ multiplex PCR; the TCRdb copy retains only in-frame clones and omits some. The table records around 86,000 clones, roughly 91% of them present only once. The source was CD4+ or CD8+ T cells sorted from blood, collected in a trial of the OX40 agonist ivuxolimab. All receptors derive from an adult with an advanced solid tumor such as melanoma, head and neck, liver or kidney cancer.

The chain recombines TRBV7-9 with TRBJ2-2; D unclear. This CDR3 is 12 amino acids long. In germline, CDR1 is SEHNR, CDR2 FQNEAQ (reference sequence). The germline V and J ends were trimmed by 5 bases and 7 bases, with 8 bases remaining between them. This chain's CDR3 is CASSQWVGELFF. CDR3 nucleotide sequence: TGTGCCAGCAGCCAATGGGTCGGGGAGCTGTTTTTT.

The V call is TRBV25-1, the J call TRBJ2-7, with D perhaps given as TRBD1 or TRBD2 (5 bases each). Trimming left V 9 bases short and J 11 bases short, with 23 bases between. The CDR3 is 13 amino acids. Germline assignment: CDR1 MGHDK and CDR2 SYGVNS. The CDR3 DNA sequence: TGTGCCAGTAGAGGGGTAGACCAGAACTTGGAGTACTTC. It translates to CASRGVDQNLEYF.

The J gene is TRBJ1-2, the V gene TRBV4-1, with TRBD1 as a possible D gene (5 bases). Trimming removed 0 bases from V and 4 bases from J, with 12 bases in between. Germline lookup yields CDR1 MGHRA and CDR2 YSYEKL. This CDR3 contains 15 residues. The CDR3 bases are TGCGCCAGCAGCCAAGATCCCAGGGTATCCTATGGCTACACCTTC. This codes for CASSQDPRVSYGYTF.

The chain employs TRBV9 and TRBJ2-2; 7 nucleotides line up with TRBD2. The CDR3 has 16 amino acids. The J segment lost 5 bases and the V segment lost 3 bases, leaving 10 bases of the junction unmatched. Germline V lookup: CDR1 SGDLS, CDR2 YYNGEE. The CDR3 nucleotides are TGTGCCAGCAGCGCCTTCCCGGGACTAAAGACCGGGGAGCTGTTTTTT. Amino acids: CASSAFPGLKTGELFF.

V is TRBV6-5 and J is TRBJ2-7; the D gene is possibly TRBD2 (5 bases). V shed 2 bases and J shed 7 bases, with 12 bases lying between them. This CDR3 region has 13 residues. From germline, CDR1 is MNHEY and CDR2 SVGAGI. CDR3 in amino acids: CASSYAGAREQYF. In nucleotides, the CDR3 is TGTGCCAGCAGTTACGCGGGCGCCCGGGAGCAGTACTTC.

This rearrangement joins TRBV9 to TRBJ2-7, with D maybe TRBD2 (6 bases). V dropped 0 bases and J dropped 3 bases, with 10 bases sitting between them. The CDR3 totals 14 residues. CDR1 is SGDLS, CDR2 YYNGEE, per germline. The CDR3 reads CASSVAGAVYEQYF. CDR3 DNA sequence: TGTGCCAGCAGCGTAGCGGGAGCCGTCTACGAGCAGTACTTC.

This clone was recorded once. The chain couples TRBV4-3 to TRBJ2-2; D is perhaps TRBD1 (6 bases). Germline CDR1 and CDR2: LGHNA and YSLEER. The CDR3 is made up of 18 amino acids. The V and J ends lost 3 bases and 1 base respectively, with 18 bases between them. DNA for the CDR3: TGCGCCAGCAGCCAGCGGATAGGGGCAGGGGTGAACACCGGGGAGCTGTTTTTT. Translation gives CASSQRIGAGVNTGELFF.

The CDR3 here is CASSEGTGWYNEQFF. The CDR3 coding sequence is TGCGCCAGCAGCGAAGGGACAGGGTGGTACAATGAGCAGTTCTTC. The rearrangement links TRBV4-3 to TRBJ2-1; 9 bases are shared with TRBD1. The CDR3 totals 15 residues. Germline CDR1 LGHNA, CDR2 YSLEER. Trimming cost V 5 bases and J 4 bases; bases outside gene matches: 6.

The V and J genes are TRBV29-1 and TRBJ1-2; 7 nucleotides align to TRBD1. Trimming cost V 6 bases and J 3 bases; bases outside gene matches: 10. CDR1 is SQVTM and CDR2 is ANQGSEA in the germline V gene. The CDR3 length is 14 residues. CDR3 sequence reads: CSVWFTGVDYGYTF. The CDR3 DNA reads TGCAGCGTGTGGTTTACAGGGGTAGACTATGGCTACACCTTC.

The rearrangement links TRBV7-9 to TRBJ1-5; TRBD1 is a possible D gene (5 bases). V dropped 1 base and J dropped 6 bases, with 10 bases sitting between them. The CDR3 is 14 amino acids. Germline assignment: CDR1 SEHNR and CDR2 FQNEAQ (reference sequence). This CDR3 is CASSLDAGGQPQHF. DNA of the CDR3: TGTGCCAGCAGCTTAGACGCGGGGGGTCAGCCCCAGCATTTT.

The genes are TRBV11-3 and TRBJ2-7; a weak D match, TRBD2 (5 bases). CDR3 length: 14 residues. Germline lookup yields CDR1 SGHNT and CDR2 YENEEA. Trimming pared 0 bases from V and 4 bases from J, leaving 10 bases between. CDR3 region: CASSLDFPGYEQYF. Written as DNA, the CDR3 is TGTGCCAGCAGCTTAGATTTTCCGGGATACGAGCAGTACTTC.

The V call is TRBV27, the J call TRBJ2-7, with 7 bases aligning to TRBD1. CDR1 and CDR2 (germline): MNHEY, SMNVEV (reference sequence). The CDR3 is made up of 14 amino acids. V lost 5 bases to trimming and J lost 2 bases; unmatched junction nucleotides: 6. CDR3 residues: CASSVTGPPYEQYF. CDR3 DNA: TGTGCCAGCAGTGTGACAGGGCCCCCCTACGAGCAGTACTTC.

The J gene is TRBJ2-1, the V gene TRBV4-1, with 7 bases matching TRBD2. The CDR3 length is 15 residues. Germline lookup yields CDR1 MGHRA and CDR2 YSYEKL. Trimming at V came to 3 bases and at J to 0 bases, leaving 2 bases not matched to a gene. The CDR3 loop is CASSHLAASYNEQFF. The CDR3 bases are TGCGCCAGCAGCCACCTAGCGGCCTCCTACAATGAGCAGTTCTTC.

This rearrangement joins TRBV5-1 to TRBJ1-1, with D possibly TRBD1 on 5 matching bases. V was cut by 6 bases and J by 4 bases, with 19 bases left in between. The CDR3 has 15 amino acids. The germline gives CDR1 SGHRS, CDR2 YFSETQ. The CDR3 DNA reads TGCGCCAGCACCCAAGGGGCGGGCGGGGTCACTGAAGCTTTCTTT. Translation: CASTQGAGGVTEAFF.